This TCR beta chain was obtained from a study of blood T cell repertoires in COVID-19. This clone appeared a few times. Participants' reported clinical history set cohort assignment. Trimming removed 3 bases from V and 2 bases from J; junction bases left unmatched: 4. This CDR3 spans 13 amino acids. Germline V gene sequence: CDR1 GTSNPN, CDR2 SVGIG (reference sequence). In the original workflow: From reference gene primer amplification, estimates of nucleated cell counts were derived. Sequencing used immunoSEQ multiplex PCR; TCRdb keeps in-frame clones, though not all of them. V and J calls plus clone size are reproduced from that table; the DNA served to infer D and trimming. The sample has 350,000 to 400,000 clones, around 87% seen once.

This clonotype was obtained from a man aged 35-49 years in a cohort exposed to, infected with or recovered from COVID-19 (not recorded which). The V gene is TRBV30, the J gene TRBJ2-7; 7 bases are shared with TRBD1. Material: PBMCs or T cells enriched from blood (not recorded which). This chain's CDR3 is CAWSTGDTYEQYF. Here the CDR3 DNA reads TGTGCCTGGAGCACAGGGGATACCTACGAGCAGTACTTC.